This entry is about one TCR beta chain. Its antigen is unidentified. This entry comes from a study of shared clonotypes between healthy human individuals. The CDR3 runs to 15 residues. Germline CDR1 is SGHTA and CDR2 is FQGNSA. The trim removed 3 bases at V and 11 bases at J, leaving 13 bases unmatched. In the original workflow: Without quality scores, immunoSEQ junctional reads could not be filtered like full-length reads. The table came from immunoSEQ multiplex PCR; TCRdb's copy has only in-frame clones and leaves some out. That table is the source of V, J and clone size, and D and trimming were worked out from the DNA. This table holds some 1,100,000 clones, approximately 80% found once. Study findings and constraints: The study found lower generation probabilities in non-shared clonotypes than in those shared by all four donors.

V usage is TRBV7-2 and J usage is TRBJ2-1, with 7 bases lining up with TRBD2. The clonotype comes from a man aged 18 to 30 in good health. Some clones in this sample may be carry-over from other donors' samples. Material for sequencing was memory CD4+ T cells from PBMCs. Documented subset: CD45RA-negative fraction. For the CDR3, the DNA is TGTGCCAGCAGCTTGACTGGCCGGGACTACCAGCAGCAGTTCTTC. It yields the protein CASSLTGRDYQQQFF.